The 7 T cell receptor beta chains below all came from one sample that was sequenced in a study of identical twins. TCRdb reprocessed the 5' RACE reads with MiXCR, giving one entry per CDR3 protein. Among roughly 200,000 distinct CDR3 sequences, less than 20% were seen once, and the ten largest hold 40%. These data also formed part of another study, on T cells expressing NK-cell markers.

Sequencing was performed on CD8+ T cells sorted from blood. These TCRs come from a woman aged 18-29 years in good health.

The chain links TRBV20-1 to TRBJ2-1, with D perhaps TRBD2 (5 bases). V was trimmed by 3 bases and J by 9 bases, leaving 15 bases between them. Germline V gene lookup returns CDR1 DFQATT and CDR2 SNEGSKA (reference sequence). The CDR3 length is 13 residues. The CDR3 loop reads CSASLRLSVEQFF. The CDR3 coding sequence is TGCAGTGCTAGTCTAAGACTAAGTGTTGAGCAGTTCTTC.

The chain combines TRBV5-1 with TRBJ2-7; 8 bases fit TRBD2. The CDR3 sequence is 14 residues long. The junction had 4 bases not matched to a gene; V was cut back by 3 bases and J by 2 bases. In germline, CDR1 is SGHRS, CDR2 YFSETQ. The CDR3 protein is CASSSSGQTYEQYF. DNA of the CDR3: TGCGCCAGCAGCTCTAGCGGGCAAACCTACGAGCAGTACTTC.

This clonotype has a handful of counts. CDR3 loop: CASSLIGGITDTQYF. CDR3 nucleotide sequence: TGTGCCAGCAGTTTGATCGGGGGGATTACAGATACGCAGTATTTT. This sequence joins TRBV12-3 or TRBV12-4 and TRBJ2-3; 7 nucleotides align to TRBD2. This CDR3 region has 15 residues. With 3 bases clipped from V and 3 bases from J, the junction kept 6 bases outside the gene matches.

The gene calls are TRBV5-5 and TRBJ2-7; 9 nucleotides line up with TRBD1. Germline V CDR1 and CDR2: SGHKS, YYEKEE (reference sequence). The V gene end was trimmed by 4 bases and the J gene end by 0 bases; junction bases not matched to a gene: 5. The CDR3 runs to 15 residues. The CDR3: CASSLTGGDSYEQYF. CDR3 DNA: TGTGCCAGCAGCCTTACAGGGGGCGACTCCTACGAGCAGTACTTC.

This clonotype was observed a few times. This chain links TRBV5-8 with TRBJ1-1; D is perhaps TRBD1 (6 bases). The CDR3 length is 15 residues. The V and J ends lost 3 bases and 1 base respectively, with 13 bases between them. Per germline, CDR1 SGHTS and CDR2 YDEGEE. The CDR3 DNA reads TGTGCCAGCAGCTCTCCACAGGGATGGAACACTGAAGCTTTCTTT. Its protein is CASSSPQGWNTEAFF.

This clonotype was counted only a few times. The J gene is TRBJ1-1, the V gene TRBV19; the match to TRBD1 covers 7 bases. The CDR3 is 15 residues long. Germline V CDR1 and CDR2: LNHDA, SQIVND (reference sequence). The trim removed 6 bases at V and 4 bases at J, leaving 11 bases unmatched. CDR3 region: CASRELTGAGTEAFF. The CDR3 region has the DNA TGTGCCAGTAGGGAGCTCACAGGGGCGGGCACTGAAGCTTTCTTT.

As regards this clonotype: Germline and junction disagree at one end, which may indicate a read error. The genes are TRBV4-1 and TRBJ2-7, with D unclear. CDR3 length equals 13 residues. In germline, CDR1 is MGHRA, CDR2 YSYEKL. The CDR3 bases are TGCGCCAGCAGCCAAGGCTTGGTCTACGAGGAGTACTTC. This sequence encodes CASSQGLVYEEYF.